These T cell receptor beta chains were read from a single sample in a study of T cells in Graves' hyperthyroidism and ophthalmopathy. Each CDR3 protein gets one entry after TCRdb re-called the multiplex PCR reads with MiXCR. The sample holds 350,000 to 400,000 distinct CDR3 sequences, 11% to 15% seen once. The sample comprised blood. Receptor source: a woman aged 55-75 years with Graves' hyperthyroidism. Both conserved end residues are part of each CDR3. The D gene is left open where the match is weak. Rows may omit the clone size; those that give it use once, few, many or a size class.

CDR3	DNA	length	J	D	size	V
CASSLALLQPQHF	TGTGCCAGCAGTTTAGCGCTACTGCAGCCCCAGCATTTT	13	TRBJ1-5	NA	NA	TRBV12-3/TRBV12-4
CAISEGQVMGNQPQHF	TGTGCCATCAGTGAGGGGCAGGTAATGGGCAATCAGCCCCAGCATTTT	16	TRBJ1-5	NA	few	TRBV10-3
CASRPGGAGGDEQFF	TGTGCCAGCAGACCCGGAGGGGCGGGAGGTGACGAGCAGTTCTTC	15	TRBJ2-1	TRBD2	many	TRBV2
CASSEMSGNEQFF	TGTGCCAGCTCAGAAATGAGCGGGAATGAGCAGTTCTTC	13	TRBJ2-1	NA	many	TRBV18
CASTAGPPTGGNGYTF	TGTGCCAGCACCGCCGGGCCTCCCACAGGGGGGAATGGCTACACCTTC	16	TRBJ1-2	TRBD1	few	TRBV5-5
CASSDDRGIQETQYF	TGTGCCAGCAGTGATGACAGGGGAATACAAGAGACCCAGTACTTC	15	TRBJ2-5	TRBD1	NA	TRBV16
CASRTSDTGELFF	TGCGCCAGCAGAACTAGCGACACCGGGGAGCTGTTTTTT	13	TRBJ2-2	TRBD2	NA	TRBV10-1
CASSLFGTIAGDTQYF	TGTGCCAGCAGCTTATTCGGGACTATAGCAGGAGATACGCAGTATTTT	16	TRBJ2-3	TRBD2	many	TRBV11-2
CASSSAPIAGAPVDTQYF	TGTGCCAGCAGTTCCGCCCCAATAGCGGGAGCCCCGGTAGATACGCAGTATTTT	18	TRBJ2-3	TRBD2	many	TRBV6-1
CASSYFPSGMNTEAFF	TGTGCCAGCAGTTATTTTCCTTCGGGGATGAACACTGAAGCTTTCTTT	16	TRBJ1-1	NA	many	TRBV6-1
CATSLAGETQYF	TGTGCCACCTCCCTGGCGGGGGAGACCCAGTACTTC	12	TRBJ2-5	NA	many	TRBV2
CASRGVTGTSNNEQFF	TGTGCCAGCAGGGGGGTCACCGGGACTAGCAACAATGAGCAGTTCTTC	16	TRBJ2-1	TRBD2	many	TRBV2
CASSQDQLAQPQHF	TGCGCCAGCAGCCAAGATCAGTTGGCGCAGCCCCAGCATTTT	14	TRBJ1-5	NA	NA	TRBV4-1
CAGGTGDIQPQHF	TGTGCCGGTGGGACAGGGGATATTCAGCCCCAGCATTTT	13	TRBJ1-5	TRBD1	NA	TRBV19
CASSADNREYGYTF	TGTGCCAGTAGTGCCGACAACAGGGAATATGGCTACACCTTC	14	TRBJ1-2	NA	NA	TRBV19
CSARRGQAKLFF	TGCAGTGCTAGGAGGGGACAAGCAAAACTGTTTTTT	12	TRBJ1-4	NA	many	TRBV20-1
CASSLLTGFRNEQFF	TGTGCCAGCAGCTTACTGACAGGGTTCCGCAATGAGCAGTTCTTC	15	TRBJ2-1	TRBD1	many	TRBV7-9
CASSAGQGKDGYTF	TGTGCCAGCAGCGCCGGACAGGGGAAGGATGGCTACACCTTC	14	TRBJ1-2	TRBD1	many	TRBV2
CASSYSTLDSGNTIYF	TGTGCCAGCAGTTACTCGACCCTCGACTCTGGAAACACCATATATTTT	16	TRBJ1-3	NA	NA	TRBV6-2/TRBV6-3
CASSDSGLADTDTQYF	TGTGCCAGCAGTGACTCCGGGCTAGCGGACACAGATACGCAGTATTTT	16	TRBJ2-3	TRBD2	few	TRBV6-4
CASSQYRLAQNTGELFF	TGTGCCAGCAGCCAATACCGACTAGCGCAGAACACCGGGGAGCTGTTTTTT	17	TRBJ2-2	TRBD2	NA	TRBV3-1
CSASEGQGTGELFF	TGCAGTGCTAGTGAAGGGCAGGGAACCGGGGAGCTGTTTTTT	14	TRBJ2-2	NA	NA	TRBV20-1
CASSLRLAGVSYEQYF	TGTGCCAGCAGCTTACGGCTAGCGGGTGTCTCCTACGAGCAGTACTTC	16	TRBJ2-7	TRBD2	many	TRBV13
CASSPQGQGHQPQHF	TGTGCCAGCAGCCCACAGGGGCAGGGCCATCAGCCCCAGCATTTT	15	TRBJ1-5	TRBD1	few	TRBV9
CASSQDPTRLYEQYF	TGTGCCAGCAGCCAAGATCCGACTAGGCTGTACGAGCAGTACTTC	15	TRBJ2-7	NA	NA	TRBV4-2
CASSLPGGAYEQYF	TGTGCCAGCAGCTTGCCGGGAGGAGCCTACGAGCAGTACTTC	14	TRBJ2-7	TRBD2	NA	TRBV5-6
CASSNAAGGYEQYF	TGTGCCAGCAGCAACGCGGCGGGGGGCTACGAGCAGTACTTC	14	TRBJ2-7	TRBD2	few	TRBV7-6
CASQSRQGNNSPLHF	TGCGCCAGCCAAAGTCGACAGGGGAATAATTCACCCCTCCACTTT	15	TRBJ1-6	TRBD1	few	TRBV10-1
CASSQSQMGQGAYEQYF	TGTGCCAGCAGCCAATCTCAGATGGGACAGGGGGCGTACGAGCAGTACTTC	17	TRBJ2-7	TRBD1	NA	TRBV3-1
CASSYKYGITDTQYF	TGCGCCAGCAGCTACAAATATGGGATCACAGATACGCAGTATTTT	15	TRBJ2-3	NA	many	TRBV5-1
CASSVVPRGPHTEAFF	TGTGCCAGCAGCGTAGTCCCTAGAGGGCCCCACACTGAAGCTTTCTTT	16	TRBJ1-1	NA	many	TRBV9
CASSQAGNTEAFF	TGTGCCAGCAGCCAAGCAGGGAACACTGAAGCTTTCTTT	13	TRBJ1-1	NA	many	TRBV3-1
CASSVSAGYYEQYF	TGTGCCAGCAGCGTTTCGGCGGGGTACTACGAGCAGTACTTC	14	TRBJ2-7	NA	many	TRBV9
CASRELGQRKPLDLAGGPYEQYF	TGTGCCAGCAGGGAACTGGGTCAGAGAAAACCTCTCGACTTAGCGGGAGGGCCCTACGAGCAGTACTTC	23	TRBJ2-7	TRBD2	many	TRBV2
CASKAGGTGNTIYF	TGCGCCAGCAAGGCAGGGGGGACTGGAAACACCATATATTTT	14	TRBJ1-3	TRBD1	many	TRBV10-2
CSAREGGSMNTEAFF	TGCAGTGCTAGAGAGGGCGGAAGCATGAACACTGAAGCTTTCTTT	15	TRBJ1-1	NA	many	TRBV20-1
CASSPTGGDQPQHF	TGCGCCAGCAGCCCCACAGGGGGCGACCAGCCCCAGCATTTT	14	TRBJ1-5	TRBD1	few	TRBV4-1
CSARDEGRYGYTF	TGCAGTGCTAGAGACGAGGGGAGGTATGGCTACACCTTC	13	TRBJ1-2	NA	many	TRBV20-1
CASSRGQEETQYF	TGTGCCAGTAGTAGAGGACAGGAAGAGACCCAGTACTTC	13	TRBJ2-5	TRBD1	many	TRBV19
CASSLDAGGGETQYF	TGTGCCAGCAGCTTAGACGCGGGAGGTGGTGAGACCCAGTACTTC	15	TRBJ2-5	TRBD2	NA	TRBV7-8
CASMLGQGADTQYF	TGTGCCAGCATGCTAGGACAGGGAGCAGATACGCAGTATTTT	14	TRBJ2-3	TRBD1	NA	TRBV6-1
CASSLTGNGPYEQYF	TGTGCCAGCAGTTTAACAGGTAATGGGCCCTACGAGCAGTACTTC	15	TRBJ2-7	NA	many	TRBV27
CASSQARTGRGYTF	TGTGCCAGCAGCCAAGCCCGGACAGGGAGGGGCTACACCTTC	14	TRBJ1-2	TRBD1	many	TRBV3-1
CASSWDSRYNEQFF	TGCGCCAGCAGCTGGGACTCCCGCTACAATGAGCAGTTCTTC	14	TRBJ2-1	NA	NA	TRBV5-1
CASSPTDREVGYTF	TGTGCCAGCAGTCCTACGGACAGGGAGGTTGGCTACACCTTC	14	TRBJ1-2	TRBD1	many	TRBV12-3/TRBV12-4
CASSPRRTGGGSPLHF	TGTGCCAGCTCACCACGGCGGACAGGGGGTGGATCACCCCTCCACTTT	16	TRBJ1-6	TRBD1	many	TRBV18
CASSSYSGIFYNEQFF	TGTGCCAGCAGCTCTTATAGCGGGATCTTCTACAATGAGCAGTTCTTC	16	TRBJ2-1	TRBD2	many	TRBV7-8
CASSLTSGNVEQYF	TGCGCCAGCAGCTTGACTAGCGGGAATGTCGAGCAGTACTTC	14	TRBJ2-7	TRBD2	many	TRBV5-1
CATSRARLAGGSRLWNEQFF	TGTGCCACCAGCAGAGCTAGACTAGCGGGAGGGTCGCGGCTGTGGAATGAGCAGTTCTTC	20	TRBJ2-1	TRBD2	few	TRBV15
CASSAGGSGIYNEQFF	TGTGCCAGCAGCGCCGGGGGTAGCGGGATTTACAATGAGCAGTTCTTC	16	TRBJ2-1	TRBD2	few	TRBV28
CASSAQLAGERELFF	TGTGCCAGCAGCGCCCAACTAGCGGGAGAAAGGGAGCTGTTTTTT	15	TRBJ2-2	TRBD2	many	TRBV7-9
CASSEATPGNEQFF	TGTGCCAGCAGTGAAGCTACCCCGGGCAATGAGCAGTTCTTC	14	TRBJ2-1	NA	many	TRBV6-1
CSVEDLGGLSYNEQFF	TGCAGCGTTGAAGATCTGGGCGGGCTGTCCTACAATGAGCAGTTCTTC	16	TRBJ2-1	NA	few	TRBV29-1
CSALSGGYNEQFF	TGCAGCGCCCTTTCCGGAGGCTACAATGAGCAGTTCTTC	13	TRBJ2-1	NA	once	TRBV29-1
CASSPTWSTDTQYF	TGTGCCAGCTCACCCACCTGGAGCACAGATACGCAGTATTTT	14	TRBJ2-3	NA	many	TRBV18
CASKTSGTYEQYF	TGTGCCAGTAAGACTAGCGGGACCTACGAGCAGTACTTC	13	TRBJ2-7	TRBD2	NA	TRBV6-1